This T cell receptor beta chain is from a study of blood T cell repertoires in COVID-19. Study as a whole: Researchers got acute and convalescent COVID-19 samples from the United States, Italy and Spain.

Germline V lookup: CDR1 SEHNR, CDR2 FQNEAQ (reference sequence). This CDR3 has 13 residues. V was clipped by 6 bases and J by 2 bases, with 11 bases between them. In the original analysis: Reference gene primer amplification gave nucleated cell count estimates. Data came from immunoSEQ multiplex PCR; TCRdb stores just in-frame clones and leaves some out. That table furnishes V, J and clone size, whereas the DNA furnished D and trimming. The sample records about 190,000 clones, roughly 82% being singletons. V and J are TRBV7-9 and TRBJ2-7, with a tentative D call TRBD2 (6 bases). The material sequenced was peripheral blood. The source is a woman aged 25 to 39 with acute or convalescent COVID-19. DNA for the CDR3: TGTGCCAGCAGTTCCGGCGGGACCTACGAGCAGTACTTC. Its translation: CASSSGGTYEQYF.